Each of the 31 T cell receptor beta chains below was sequenced from the same sample in a study of cytomegalovirus exposure and HLA in healthy donors. 60 Vbeta and 13 Jbeta primers were used in PCR. TCRdb's copy holds only in-frame clones and misses some; the assay was immunoSEQ multiplex PCR. In the table there are around 180,000 clones, around 79% of which are singletons. Sequencing was done on a sample of PBMCs. Receptor source: a woman aged 45 to 65 in good health and CMV-seronegative.

The chain links TRBV15 to TRBJ2-5; the D gene is possibly TRBD2 (6 bases). Germline lookup yields CDR1 LNHNV and CDR2 YYDKDF (reference sequence). The CDR3 covers 15 residues. With 1 base removed from V and 4 bases from J, the gap between germline ends came to 13 bases. CDR3 protein: CATSRVERRAETQYF. The CDR3 DNA sequence: TGTGCCACCAGCAGAGTAGAGCGGAGGGCAGAGACCCAGTACTTC.

V is TRBV11-3 and J is TRBJ1-1; D not certain. This CDR3 region has 13 residues. Germline V gene data show CDR1 as SGHNT and CDR2 as YENEEA. V lost 5 bases, J lost 0 bases, and 7 bases lay in between. The CDR3 is CASSPSMNTEAFF. The CDR3 bases are TGTGCCAGCAGCCCAAGCATGAACACTGAAGCTTTCTTT.

V gene TRBV9 combines with J gene TRBJ1-5, with D tentatively TRBD1 (5 bases). V shed 1 base and J shed 4 bases, with 15 bases lying between them. CDR1 and CDR2 (germline): SGDLS, YYNGEE. CDR3 length: 16 amino acids. CDR3: CASSVSPSRDNQPQHF. CDR3 nucleotide sequence: TGTGCCAGCAGCGTATCACCTTCCAGGGATAATCAGCCCCAGCATTTT.

This rearrangement joins TRBV2 to TRBJ2-7, with a weak D call TRBD2 (6 bases). The CDR3 is made up of 14 amino acids. Trimming pared 7 bases from V and 6 bases from J, leaving 19 bases between. Germline-derived CDR1 and CDR2 are SNHLY and FYNNEI. In nucleotides, the CDR3 is TGTGCCAGCAAACCGGGAGTGGAGTCGCGCGAGCAGTACTTC. Translated: CASKPGVESREQYF.

The J gene is TRBJ2-7, the V gene TRBV4-1; tentative D call: TRBD2 (7 bases). In germline, CDR1 is MGHRA, CDR2 YSYEKL. The CDR3 length is 14 residues. Deletions cut 5 bases from V and 2 bases from J, with 13 bases between. The chain's CDR3 is CASSVRGGTYEQYF. CDR3 bases: TGCGCCAGCAGCGTAAGGGGGGGTACCTACGAGCAGTACTTC.

The chain employs TRBV5-4 and TRBJ1-3; 7 bases fit TRBD1. Germline assignment: CDR1 SGHNT and CDR2 YYREEE (reference sequence). CDR3 size: 15 residues. Unmatched junction bases numbered 4, after V lost 4 bases and J lost 0 bases. The CDR3 region is CASSLGTVSGNTIYF. CDR3 nucleotides: TGTGCCAGCAGCCTAGGGACAGTCTCTGGAAACACCATATATTTT.

The sample holds one count of this clone. The chain couples TRBV2 to TRBJ1-5, with 7 bases fitting TRBD1. Per the germline V gene, CDR1 is SNHLY and CDR2 is FYNNEI. With V trimmed by 6 bases and J by 6 bases, 11 bases remained unmatched. The CDR3 is made up of 15 amino acids. In DNA, the CDR3 is TGTGCCAGCAGCCGAACCGCAGGGGGGCGTCAGCCCCAGCATTTT. This codes for CASSRTAGGRQPQHF.

The gene calls are TRBV2 and TRBJ2-2, with 11 bases that match TRBD2. Germline V CDR1 and CDR2: SNHLY, FYNNEI. V shed 6 bases and J 6 bases; nucleotides not matched to a gene: 6. This CDR3 is 15 amino acids long. The CDR3 DNA reads as TGTGCCAGCAGAGGAGGACTAGCGGGTCCCGGGGAGCTGTTTTTT. Its translation: CASRGGLAGPGELFF.

The rearrangement joins TRBV18 to TRBJ1-1, with a tentative D call TRBD1 (5 bases). The CDR3 contains 14 residues. CDR1 and CDR2 (germline): KGHSH, LQKENI. V was cut by 5 bases and J by 0 bases, with 10 bases left in between. CDR3 residues: CASSTTALNTEAFF. CDR3 sequence (DNA): TGTGCCAGCTCAACGACAGCGTTGAACACTGAAGCTTTCTTT. The full variable domain, completed using reference TRBV18 and TRBJ1-1, is NAGVMQNPRHLVRRRGQEARLRCSPMKGHSHVYWYRQLPEEGLKFMVYLQKENIIDESGMPKERFSAEFPKEGPSILRIQQVVRGDSAAYFCASSTTALNTEAFFGQGTRLTVV.

This chain links TRBV15 with TRBJ2-7; tentatively, D is TRBD1 (5 bases). The V gene's germline CDR1 is LNHNV and CDR2 YYDKDF (reference sequence). Trimming stripped 2 bases from V and 2 bases from J, with 10 bases between. The CDR3 extends over 14 amino acids. DNA for the CDR3: TGTGCCACCAGCAGACCGACAGTCCCCTACGAGCAGTACTTC. Translating it yields CATSRPTVPYEQYF.

V usage is TRBV21-1 and J usage is TRBJ2-2; TRBD2 is the table's D call and was not checked against the DNA. TRBV21-1 has pseudogene status. This CDR3 is 17 amino acids long. DNA for the CDR3: TGTGCCAGCAGCAAACACCTAGCGGGAGGGGAAGGCGGGGAGCTGTTTTTT. Translating it yields CASSKHLAGGEGGELFF.

The CDR3 bases are TGTGCCAGCAGCGTAGTTGGGCGGGGGGCGACCCAAGAGACCCAGTACTTC. Translation: CASSVVGRGATQETQYF. This chain joins TRBV9 and TRBJ2-5, with 8 positions matching TRBD2. With 0 bases clipped from V and 1 base from J, the junction kept 8 bases outside the gene matches. The germline V gene encodes CDR1 SGDLS and CDR2 YYNGEE. The CDR3 totals 17 residues. Using reference TRBV9 and TRBJ2-5 for the parts outside the CDR3, the full variable domain is DSGVTQTPKHLITATGQRVTLRCSPRSGDLSVYWYQQSLDQGLQFLIQYYNGEERAKGNILERFSAQQFPDLHSELNLSSLELGDSALYFCASSVVGRGATQETQYFGPGTRLLVL.

This clone came up once. The chain is built from TRBV13 and TRBJ1-2, with TRBD1 as a possible D gene (5 bases). The CDR3 totals 14 residues. Trimming cost V 6 bases and J 4 bases, with 15 bases left between them. Germline-derived CDR1 and CDR2 are PRHDT and FYEKMQ (reference sequence). As DNA, the CDR3 is TGTGCCAGCAGGAGATGGGGGGAGAGCTATGGCTACACCTTC. Its translation: CASRRWGESYGYTF.

V is TRBV7-2 and J is TRBJ2-7; no definite D call. V lost 4 bases and J lost 2, with 6 bases in between. There are 12 residues in the CDR3. Germline V gene data show CDR1 as SGHTA and CDR2 as FQGNSA. CDR3 in amino acids: CASSSTAYEQYF. DNA for the CDR3: TGTGCCAGCAGCTCAACAGCCTACGAGCAGTACTTC.

The CDR3: CACRRGTNEKLFF. CDR3 in DNA: TGTGCCTGCCGAAGGGGAACTAATGAAAAACTGTTTTTT. This sequence joins TRBV6-1 and TRBJ1-4; D perhaps matches TRBD1 (5 bases). The CDR3 has 13 amino acids. The V end was cut by 11 bases, the J end by 1 base, with 11 bases between. Looked up from germline, CDR1 is MNHNS and CDR2 is SASEGT.

V is TRBV7-2 and J is TRBJ2-1; TRBD2 aligns across 13 bases. Germline loops: CDR1 SGHTA, CDR2 FQGNSA. V was clipped by 5 bases and J by 7 bases; unmatched bases: 11. This CDR3 has 17 amino acids. CDR3 nucleotide sequence: TGTGCCAGCAGCCCCTACCCCGGACTAGCGGGGGTGAATGAGCAGTTCTTC. It codes for CASSPYPGLAGVNEQFF.

This chain links TRBV21-1 with TRBJ2-7; TRBD1, the table's D call, lacks a check against the DNA. TRBV21-1 corresponds to a pseudogene. This CDR3 region has 14 residues. The CDR3: CASSKGGQVGEQYF. The CDR3 DNA is TGTGCCAGCAGCAAGGGCGGACAGGTCGGCGAGCAGTACTTC.

The chain combines TRBV19 with TRBJ2-7, with TRBD1 matching 12 bases. The CDR3 sequence is 14 residues long. V gave up 5 bases and J gave up 6 bases; unmatched junction bases: 5. Germline V lookup: CDR1 LNHDA, CDR2 SQIVND (reference sequence). The CDR3 nucleotides are TGTGCCAGTAGTTCCGGGACAGGGGGCGGCGAGCAGTACTTC. The encoded protein is CASSSGTGGGEQYF.

J is TRBJ2-5 and V is TRBV18; 9 bases line up with TRBD1. The CDR3 totals 14 residues. Germline V gene data show CDR1 as KGHSH and CDR2 as LQKENI. Trimming removed 5 bases from V and 5 bases from J; junction bases left unmatched: 6. The CDR3 nucleotides are TGTGCCAGCTCATCTAAAACAGGGGGCGAGACCCAGTACTTC. Translated, it gives CASSSKTGGETQYF.

V gene TRBV18 combines with J gene TRBJ1-1; D is undetermined. CDR1 is KGHSH, CDR2 LQKENI, per germline. There are 13 residues in the CDR3. Trimming took off 3 bases at V and 3 bases at J, with 8 bases between the two ends. CDR3 loop: CASSPRRDTEAFF. CDR3 coding DNA: TGTGCCAGCTCACCTCGTCGGGACACTGAAGCTTTCTTT.

The DNA for the CDR3 is TGCAGCGTCGTTCACCCCGGGACTAGGTTGAACTACGAGCAGTACTTC. This sequence encodes CSVVHPGTRLNYEQYF. The chain has TRBV29-1 and TRBJ2-7, with 8 bases identical to TRBD2. CDR1 is SQVTM and CDR2 is ANQGSEA in the germline V gene. With V trimmed by 6 bases and J by 3 bases, 16 bases remained unmatched. The CDR3 covers 16 residues.

The V call is TRBV6-5, the J call TRBJ2-7; 7 nucleotides align to TRBD1. Germline CDR1 MNHEY, CDR2 SVGAGI. The junction had 11 bases not matched to a gene; V was cut back by 6 bases and J by 3 bases. CDR3 length equals 15 residues. The CDR3 DNA follows: TGTGCCAGCAGAGGATACCGGGACAGCTTCTACGAGCAGTACTTC. This translates into CASRGYRDSFYEQYF.

The gene calls are TRBV5-6 and TRBJ1-5, with D perhaps matching TRBD1 (5 bases). The CDR3 has 14 residues. Germline V lookup: CDR1 SGHDT, CDR2 YYEEEE. V was shortened by 1 base and J by 4 bases, with 9 bases between the two germline ends. CDR3 sequence reads: CASSLMTDNQPQHF. Written as DNA, the CDR3 is TGTGCCAGCAGCTTGATGACAGATAATCAGCCCCAGCATTTT.

This clone was recorded a few times. This chain links TRBV6-1 with TRBJ2-7; unclear D gene. V lost 4 bases and J 0 bases, leaving 13 bases between the germline ends. Germline CDR1 and CDR2: MNHNS and SASEGT. The CDR3 loop spans 15 amino acids. For the CDR3, the DNA is TGTGCCAGCAGTGGTAGTTCAAAGAGCTCCTACGAGCAGTACTTC. This gives the protein CASSGSSKSSYEQYF.

V is TRBV9 and J is TRBJ2-3; TRBD1 is a possible D gene (6 bases). Germline V CDR1 and CDR2: SGDLS, YYNGEE. The CDR3 sequence is 15 residues long. With 2 bases removed from V and 4 bases from J, the gap between germline ends came to 14 bases. The CDR3 nucleotides are TGTGCCAGCAGCGTCACAGGGATAGCCGCAGATACGCAGTATTTT. Residues: CASSVTGIAADTQYF.

The chain has TRBV7-9 and TRBJ1-2; 7 positions agree with TRBD1. Germline V lookup: CDR1 SEHNR, CDR2 FQNEAQ (reference sequence). The CDR3 spans 14 residues. Trimming cost V 5 bases and J 8 bases; bases outside gene matches: 11. CDR3 sequence: CASSPRGGAGGYTF. CDR3 in DNA: TGTGCCAGCAGCCCCCGAGGGGGCGCAGGGGGCTACACCTTC.

As for this clone: Germline and junction disagree at one end, which may indicate a read error. V gene TRBV7-9 combines with J gene TRBJ2-1; TRBD2 matches at 11 bases. The CDR3 covers 16 residues. Per germline, CDR1 SEHNR and CDR2 FQNEAQ (reference sequence). CDR3 amino acids: CSSSHPGSGGAGEQFF. For the CDR3, the DNA is TGTTCCAGCAGCCACCCGGGTAGCGGGGGGGCCGGAGAGCAGTTCTTC.

This clone appeared a few times. The CDR3 sequence is CARSRQGRSYEQYF. Here the CDR3 DNA reads TGTGCCAGAAGCCGACAGGGGCGCAGCTACGAGCAGTACTTC. The chain recombines TRBV7-5 with TRBJ2-7; TRBD1 was called by the table and not checked on the DNA. TRBV7-5 is a listed pseudogene. This CDR3 has 14 amino acids.

The genes are TRBV28 and TRBJ2-4; D gene ambiguous. Germline V gene data show CDR1 as MDHEN and CDR2 as SYDVKM. V was cut by 6 bases and J by 0 bases, with 15 bases left in between. CDR3 size: 16 residues. In DNA form, the CDR3 reads TGTGCCAGCAGGTCGGTGGGCAAATTAGCCAAAAACATTCAGTACTTC. Protein product: CASRSVGKLAKNIQYF.

In its sample, this clone was seen a few times. V usage is TRBV6-1 and J usage is TRBJ2-1; 9 bases match TRBD2. CDR1 and CDR2 from the germline V gene are MNHNS and SASEGT. This CDR3 region has 15 residues. Trimming took 2 bases from V and 2 from J; bases not matched to a gene: 1. Written as DNA, the CDR3 is TGTGCCAGCAGTGAATCTAGCGGGGCCTACAATGAGCAGTTCTTC. This translates into CASSESSGAYNEQFF.

This clone showed up just a few times. The J gene is TRBJ2-7, the V gene TRBV5-1, with 10 bases lining up with TRBD1. V was clipped by 5 bases and J by 7 bases; unmatched bases: 18. The CDR3 spans 17 residues. CDR1 is SGHRS, CDR2 YFSETQ, per germline. CDR3 nucleotides: TGCGCCAGCAGTTCGAGACCGGGACAGGGGATAGGTACGGAGCAGTACTTC. This gives the protein CASSSRPGQGIGTEQYF.